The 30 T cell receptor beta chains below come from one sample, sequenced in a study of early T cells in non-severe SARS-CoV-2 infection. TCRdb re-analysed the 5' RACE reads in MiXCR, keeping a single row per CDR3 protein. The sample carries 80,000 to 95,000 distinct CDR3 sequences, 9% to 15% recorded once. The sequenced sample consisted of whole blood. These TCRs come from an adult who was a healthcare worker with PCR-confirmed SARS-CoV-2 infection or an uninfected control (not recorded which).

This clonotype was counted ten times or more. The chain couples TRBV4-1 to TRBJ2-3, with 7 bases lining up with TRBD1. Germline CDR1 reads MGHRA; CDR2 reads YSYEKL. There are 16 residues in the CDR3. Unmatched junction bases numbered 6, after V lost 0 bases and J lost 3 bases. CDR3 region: CASSQDISRGTDTQYF. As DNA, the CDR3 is TGCGCCAGCAGCCAAGATATTTCCAGGGGGACAGATACGCAGTATTTT.

The CDR3 nucleotides read TGTGCCAGCAGCCAAACAGGGACCCGGGGCAATCAGCCCCAGCATTTT. Its protein product is CASSQTGTRGNQPQHF. This chain links TRBV3-1 with TRBJ1-5; D is possibly TRBD1 (6 bases). The ends were cut back, 2 bases at V and 2 bases at J, with 13 bases in the middle. This CDR3 has 16 amino acids. CDR1 and CDR2 (germline): LGHDT, YNNKEL (reference sequence). The entire variable domain, with the rest obtained from reference TRBV3-1 and TRBJ1-5, is as follows: DTAVSQTPKYLVTQMGNDKSIKCEQNLGHDTMYWYKQDSKKFLKIMFSYNNKELIINETVPNRFSPKSPDKAHLNLHINSLELGDSAVYFCASSQTGTRGNQPQHFGDGTRLSIL.

CDR3 DNA: TGCGCCAGCAGCCCTTACGGGACTAGCGGGATCCTTGAGCAGTTCTTC. Its protein product is CASSPYGTSGILEQFF. The chain combines TRBV4-3 with TRBJ2-1; 13 nucleotides align to TRBD2. After removal of 4 bases from V and 9 bases from J, the junction contained 9 bases not matched to a gene. Germline values: CDR1 LGHNA, CDR2 YSLEER. This CDR3 comprises 16 residues.

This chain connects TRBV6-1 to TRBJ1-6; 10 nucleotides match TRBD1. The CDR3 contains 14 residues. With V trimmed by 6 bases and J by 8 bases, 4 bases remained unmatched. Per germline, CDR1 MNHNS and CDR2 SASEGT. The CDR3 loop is CASRSDRGYSPLHF. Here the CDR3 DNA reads TGTGCCAGCAGATCGGACAGGGGGTATTCACCCCTCCACTTT.

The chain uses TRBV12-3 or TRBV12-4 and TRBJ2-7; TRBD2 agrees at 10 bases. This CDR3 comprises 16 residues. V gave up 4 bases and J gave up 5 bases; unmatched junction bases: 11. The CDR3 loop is CASSSIPAGGPHEQYF. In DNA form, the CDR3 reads TGTGCCAGCAGTTCGATCCCAGCGGGAGGGCCCCACGAGCAGTACTTC.

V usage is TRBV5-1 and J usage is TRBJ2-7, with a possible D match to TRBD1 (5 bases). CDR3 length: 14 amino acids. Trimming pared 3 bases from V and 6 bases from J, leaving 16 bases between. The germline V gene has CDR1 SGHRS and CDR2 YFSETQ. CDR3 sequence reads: CASSSGFSLGEQYF. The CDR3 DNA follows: TGCGCCAGCAGCTCAGGGTTTTCTCTGGGCGAGCAGTACTTC.

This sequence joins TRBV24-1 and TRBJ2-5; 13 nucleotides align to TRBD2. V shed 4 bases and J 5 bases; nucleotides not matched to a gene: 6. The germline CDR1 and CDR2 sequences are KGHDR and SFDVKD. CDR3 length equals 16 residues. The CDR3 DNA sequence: TGTGCCACCAGTGACGCACTAGCGGGAGGGATGGAGACCCAGTACTTC. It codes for CATSDALAGGMETQYF.

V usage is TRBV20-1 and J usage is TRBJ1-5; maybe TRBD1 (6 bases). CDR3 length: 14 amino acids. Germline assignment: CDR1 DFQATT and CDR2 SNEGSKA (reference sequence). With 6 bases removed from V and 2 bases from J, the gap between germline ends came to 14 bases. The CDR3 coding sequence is TGCAGTGCGAGAAGACAGGCGGGCAATCAGCCCCAGCATTTT. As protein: CSARRQAGNQPQHF.

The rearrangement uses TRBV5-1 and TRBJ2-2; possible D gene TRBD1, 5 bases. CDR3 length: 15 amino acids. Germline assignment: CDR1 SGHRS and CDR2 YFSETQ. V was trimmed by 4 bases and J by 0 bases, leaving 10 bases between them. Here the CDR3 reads CASSPDSANTGELFF. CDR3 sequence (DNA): TGCGCCAGCAGCCCCGACAGCGCGAACACCGGGGAGCTGTTTTTT.

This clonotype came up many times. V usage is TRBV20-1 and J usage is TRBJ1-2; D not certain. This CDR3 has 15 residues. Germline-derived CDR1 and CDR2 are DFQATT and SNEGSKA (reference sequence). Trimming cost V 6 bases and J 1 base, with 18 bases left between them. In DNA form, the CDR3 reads TGCAGTGCGATCCCCCAGAGATTTCTTAACTATGGCTACACCTTC. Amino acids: CSAIPQRFLNYGYTF.

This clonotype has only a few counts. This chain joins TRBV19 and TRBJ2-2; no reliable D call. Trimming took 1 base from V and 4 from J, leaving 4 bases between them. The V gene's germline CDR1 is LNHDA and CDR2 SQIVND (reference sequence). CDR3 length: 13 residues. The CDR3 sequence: CASSIGPTGELFF. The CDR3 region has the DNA TGTGCCAGTAGTATAGGGCCCACCGGGGAGCTGTTTTTT.

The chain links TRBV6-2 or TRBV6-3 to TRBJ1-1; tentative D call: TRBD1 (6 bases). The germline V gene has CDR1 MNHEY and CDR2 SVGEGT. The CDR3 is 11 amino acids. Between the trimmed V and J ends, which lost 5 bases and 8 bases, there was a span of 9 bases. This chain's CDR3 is CASSTQGEAFF. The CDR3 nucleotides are TGTGCCAGCAGTACACAGGGCGAAGCTTTCTTT.

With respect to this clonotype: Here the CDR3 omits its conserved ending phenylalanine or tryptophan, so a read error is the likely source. The CDR3 DNA follows: TGTGCCAGCAGCTTCGGGGGACAGGGAAAGCAGTACCTC. Its translation is CASSFGGQGKQYL. The J gene is TRBJ2-7, the V gene TRBV7-2; 9 bases line up with TRBD1. CDR3 length: 13 residues. V lost 3 bases and J lost 8; bases outside the gene matches: 5. Germline CDR1 SGHTA, CDR2 FQGNSA.

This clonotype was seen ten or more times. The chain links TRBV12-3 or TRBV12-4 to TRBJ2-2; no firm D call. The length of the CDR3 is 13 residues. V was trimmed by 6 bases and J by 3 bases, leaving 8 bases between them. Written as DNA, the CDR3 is TGTGCCAGCAGCCTTAGGGACACCGGGGAGCTGTTTTTT. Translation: CASSLRDTGELFF.

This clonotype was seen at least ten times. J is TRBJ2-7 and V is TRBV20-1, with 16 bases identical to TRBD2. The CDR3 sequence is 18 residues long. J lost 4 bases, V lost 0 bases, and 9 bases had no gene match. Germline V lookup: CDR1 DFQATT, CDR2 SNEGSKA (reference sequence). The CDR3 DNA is TGCAGTGCTAGAGATCGGGGACTAGCGGGAGGGCCTAGGTACGAGCAGTACTTC. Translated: CSARDRGLAGGPRYEQYF.

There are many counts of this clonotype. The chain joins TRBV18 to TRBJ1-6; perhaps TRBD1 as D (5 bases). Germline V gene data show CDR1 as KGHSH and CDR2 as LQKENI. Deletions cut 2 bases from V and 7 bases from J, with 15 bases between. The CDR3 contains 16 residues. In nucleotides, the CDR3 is TGTGCCAGCTCACCATATGAAGGCAGGGTGAATTCACCCCTCCACTTT. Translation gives CASSPYEGRVNSPLHF.

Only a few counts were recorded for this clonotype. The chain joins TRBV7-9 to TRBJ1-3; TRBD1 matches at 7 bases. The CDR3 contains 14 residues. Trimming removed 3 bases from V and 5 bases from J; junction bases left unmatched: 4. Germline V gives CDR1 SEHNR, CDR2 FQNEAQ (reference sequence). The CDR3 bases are TGTGCCAGCAGCTTTACAGGGGAACGAAACACCATATATTTT. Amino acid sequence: CASSFTGERNTIYF.

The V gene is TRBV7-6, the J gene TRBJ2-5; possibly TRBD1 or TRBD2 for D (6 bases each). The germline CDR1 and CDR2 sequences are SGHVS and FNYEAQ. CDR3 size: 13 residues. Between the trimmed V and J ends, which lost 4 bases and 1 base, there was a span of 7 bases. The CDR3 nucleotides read TGTGCCAGCAGCTCGGGGGCCCAAGAGACCCAGTACTTC. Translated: CASSSGAQETQYF.

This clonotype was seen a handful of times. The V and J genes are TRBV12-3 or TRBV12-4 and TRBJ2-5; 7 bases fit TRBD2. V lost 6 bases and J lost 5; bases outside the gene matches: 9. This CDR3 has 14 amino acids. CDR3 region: CASSGGGVGETQYF. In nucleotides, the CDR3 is TGTGCCAGCAGCGGGGGAGGGGTTGGGGAGACCCAGTACTTC.

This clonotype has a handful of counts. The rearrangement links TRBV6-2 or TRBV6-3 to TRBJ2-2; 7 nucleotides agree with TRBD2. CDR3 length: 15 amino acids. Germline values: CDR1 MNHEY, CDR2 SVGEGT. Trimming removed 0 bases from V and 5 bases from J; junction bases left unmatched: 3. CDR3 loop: CASSYSFGRTGELFF. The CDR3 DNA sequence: TGTGCCAGCAGTTACTCCTTCGGGAGGACCGGGGAGCTGTTTTTT.

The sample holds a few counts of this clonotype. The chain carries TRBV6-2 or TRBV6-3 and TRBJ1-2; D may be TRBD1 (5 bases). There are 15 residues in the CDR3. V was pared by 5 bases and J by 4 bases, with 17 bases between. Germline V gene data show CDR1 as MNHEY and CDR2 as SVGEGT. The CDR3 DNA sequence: TGTGCCAGCAGTGAACCGGGACGGGACCTCTATGGCTACACCTTC. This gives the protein CASSEPGRDLYGYTF.

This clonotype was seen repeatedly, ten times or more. CDR3 loop: CSARDPRGPEQFF. Here the CDR3 DNA reads TGCAGTGCTCGCGATCCCAGGGGTCCTGAGCAGTTCTTC. This chain links TRBV20-1 with TRBJ2-1; perhaps TRBD1 as D (6 bases). Germline V lookup: CDR1 DFQATT, CDR2 SNEGSKA (reference sequence). The ends were cut back, 5 bases at V and 9 bases at J, with 17 bases in the middle. This CDR3 has 13 residues.

CDR3 coding DNA: TGTGCCACAACCCCCCGGACGGGGAGTCGAACTGAAGCTTTCTTT. This sequence encodes CATTPRTGSRTEAFF. The gene calls are TRBV2 and TRBJ1-1, with D hard to call. The germline V gene has CDR1 SNHLY and CDR2 FYNNEI. Trimming shortened V by 10 bases and J by 5 bases, and 23 bases separated the two germline ends. The CDR3 spans 15 residues.

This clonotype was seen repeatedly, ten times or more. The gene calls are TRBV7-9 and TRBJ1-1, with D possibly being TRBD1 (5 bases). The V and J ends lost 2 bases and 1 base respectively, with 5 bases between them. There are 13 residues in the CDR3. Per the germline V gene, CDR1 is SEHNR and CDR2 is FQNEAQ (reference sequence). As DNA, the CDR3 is TGTGCCAGCAGCTTAACAGGGAACACTGAAGCTTTCTTT. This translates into CASSLTGNTEAFF.

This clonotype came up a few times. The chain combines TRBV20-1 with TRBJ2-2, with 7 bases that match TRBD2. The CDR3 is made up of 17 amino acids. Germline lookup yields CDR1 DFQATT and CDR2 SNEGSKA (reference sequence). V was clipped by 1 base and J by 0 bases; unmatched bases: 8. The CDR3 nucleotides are TGCAGTGCTAGAGGCCAGCGGGGCGGCTCGAACACCGGGGAGCTGTTTTTT. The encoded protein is CSARGQRGGSNTGELFF.

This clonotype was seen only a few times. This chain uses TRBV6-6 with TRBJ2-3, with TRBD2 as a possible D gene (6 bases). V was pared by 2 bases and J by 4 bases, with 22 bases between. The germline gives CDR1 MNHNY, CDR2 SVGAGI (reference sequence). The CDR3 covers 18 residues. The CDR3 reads CASSYALLGGGLADTQYF. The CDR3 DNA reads TGTGCCAGCAGTTACGCCCTGCTTGGGGGAGGATTGGCAGATACGCAGTATTTT.

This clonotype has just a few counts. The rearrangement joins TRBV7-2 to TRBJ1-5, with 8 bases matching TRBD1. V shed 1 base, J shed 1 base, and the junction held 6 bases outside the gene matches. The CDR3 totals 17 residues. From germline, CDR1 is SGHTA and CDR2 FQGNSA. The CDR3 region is CASSLEGTGRSNQPQHF. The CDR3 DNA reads TGTGCCAGCAGCTTAGAAGGGACAGGAAGGAGCAATCAGCCCCAGCATTTT.

The chain's CDR3 is CSANRVGLYNEQFF. The CDR3, as DNA: TGCAGTGCTAACCGTGTCGGACTATACAATGAGCAGTTCTTC. This chain connects TRBV20-1 to TRBJ2-1; tentative D call: TRBD2 (6 bases). CDR1 DFQATT and CDR2 SNEGSKA come from the germline V gene (reference sequence). Trimming took off 4 bases at V and 4 bases at J, with 14 bases between the two ends. CDR3 length: 14 amino acids.

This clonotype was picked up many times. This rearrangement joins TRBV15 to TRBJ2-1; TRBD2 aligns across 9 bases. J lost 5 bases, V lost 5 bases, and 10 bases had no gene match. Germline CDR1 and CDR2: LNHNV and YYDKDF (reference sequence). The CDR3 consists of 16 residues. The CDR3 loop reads CATSVGLALGDNEQFF. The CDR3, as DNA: TGTGCCACCAGCGTGGGACTAGCCCTTGGAGACAATGAGCAGTTCTTC. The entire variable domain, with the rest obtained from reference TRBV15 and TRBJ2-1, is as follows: DAMVIQNPRYQVTQFGKPVTLSCSQTLNHNVMYWYQQKSSQAPKLLFHYYDKDFNNEADTPDNFQSRRPNTSFCFLDIRSPGLGDTAMYLCATSVGLALGDNEQFFGPGTRLTVL.

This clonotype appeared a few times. The CDR3 sequence: CASSLVQAMNTEAFF. CDR3 DNA sequence: TGTGCCAGCAGCTTAGTGCAGGCCATGAACACTGAAGCTTTCTTT. This chain links TRBV7-2 with TRBJ1-1; D gene unclear. This CDR3 contains 15 residues. Trimming stripped 1 base from V and 0 bases from J, with 9 bases between. In germline, CDR1 is SGHTA, CDR2 FQGNSA.